The present TCR beta chain was sequenced within a study of blood T cell repertoires in COVID-19. The overall study: The United States, Italy and Spain provided the acute and convalescent COVID-19 samples. PBMCs, B-cell-depleted T cells, or T cells provided the cDNA or gDNA that made up the material.

With 1 base clipped from V and 1 base from J, the junction kept 13 bases outside the gene matches. The CDR3 runs 18 residues. Germline assignment: CDR1 LNHDA and CDR2 SQIVND (reference sequence). As handled by the study authors: Researchers report that nucleated cell counts were estimated from reference gene primer amplification. Sequencing used immunoSEQ multiplex PCR; TCRdb keeps in-frame clones, though not all of them. V and J calls and clone size are those listed in that table; D and trimming were worked out from the DNA. The table lists about 190,000 clones, around nine tenths of them singletons.

The source of this sequence is a man in his forties or fifties with active or convalescent COVID-19. The chain joins TRBV19 to TRBJ2-7, with 7 bases matching TRBD1. Sample: peripheral blood. DNA for the CDR3: TGTGCCAGTAGTATAGCCGTAACTAACAGGGGATCTTCCTACGAGCAGTACTTC. Protein: CASSIAVTNRGSSYEQYF.